The 28 T cell receptor beta chains given below trace back to one sample, sequenced in a study of cytomegalovirus exposure and HLA in healthy donors. A multiplex PCR was run with 60 Vbeta primers and 13 Jbeta primers. Assay: immunoSEQ multiplex PCR; the TCRdb copy retains only in-frame clones and omits some. The sample carries about 180,000 clones, roughly four fifths recorded once. The sample taken for sequencing was PBMCs. These receptors were obtained from a woman aged 25 to 45 in good health and CMV-seronegative.

The chain uses TRBV11-2 and TRBJ2-7; TRBD2 matches at 9 bases. The length of the CDR3 is 16 residues. J lost 1 base, V lost 2 bases, and 6 bases had no gene match. Per the germline V gene, CDR1 is SGHAT and CDR2 is FQNNGV. The CDR3 spells CASSLTFSGGSYEQYF. CDR3 nucleotides: TGTGCCAGCAGCTTAACTTTCAGCGGGGGGTCCTACGAGCAGTACTTC.

This chain connects TRBV5-6 to TRBJ1-2; perhaps TRBD1 as D (5 bases). The CDR3 runs 13 residues. Germline V CDR1 and CDR2: SGHDT, YYEEEE. V was cut by 0 bases and J by 4 bases, with 7 bases left in between. The CDR3 sequence: CASSLGGGYGYTF. The CDR3 DNA reads TGTGCCAGCAGCTTGGGGGGGGGCTATGGCTACACCTTC.

The rearrangement joins TRBV16 to TRBJ2-5; the match to TRBD1 covers 8 bases. The CDR3 covers 14 residues. Germline V gene sequence: CDR1 KGHSY, CDR2 FQNENV. J was trimmed by 3 bases and V by 4 bases; bases with no gene match: 4. CDR3 sequence (DNA): TGTGCCAGCAGCCTACAGGGGGTGGAAGAGACCCAGTACTTC. Amino acid sequence: CASSLQGVEETQYF.

The V and J genes are TRBV25-1 and TRBJ2-1; TRBD2 might be the D (7 bases). CDR3 length: 14 residues. Trimming removed 7 bases from V and 3 bases from J, with 13 bases in between. Looked up from germline, CDR1 is MGHDK and CDR2 is SYGVNS. In DNA form, the CDR3 reads TGTGCCAGCATGGGGGGGGCCCTCTACAATGAGCAGTTCTTC. It translates to CASMGGALYNEQFF.

A few counts support this clone. The chain recombines TRBV6-4 with TRBJ2-3; possibly TRBD2 for D (7 bases). This CDR3 region has 16 residues. Germline loops: CDR1 MRHNA, CDR2 SNTAGT. V lost 2 bases and J 5 bases, leaving 17 bases between the germline ends. The CDR3 nucleotides are TGTGCCAGCAGTGACGAACACACGGGGGGCGGAGATACGCAGTATTTT. Its translation: CASSDEHTGGGDTQYF.

The genes are TRBV10-2 and TRBJ1-1; D unresolved. Germline CDR1 is WSHSY and CDR2 is SAAADI. V gave up 5 bases and J gave up 8 bases, with 18 bases separating them. The CDR3 sequence is 14 residues long. The CDR3 coding sequence is TGCGCCAGCAGTAACGAACAAGGGCGGGCCGAAGCTTTCTTT. Amino acid sequence: CASSNEQGRAEAFF.

This chain uses TRBV5-1 with TRBJ1-4; 7 bases fit TRBD1. The CDR3 extends over 14 amino acids. Per germline, CDR1 SGHRS and CDR2 YFSETQ. The trim removed 4 bases at V and 4 bases at J, leaving 4 bases unmatched. The CDR3 sequence: CASSEGQFNEKLFF. CDR3 nucleotide sequence: TGCGCCAGCAGCGAGGGACAGTTTAATGAAAAACTGTTTTTT.

The chain couples TRBV7-2 to TRBJ2-7, with 8 nucleotides matching TRBD1. Germline V CDR1 and CDR2: SGHTA, FQGNSA. Germline trimming cut 6 bases from V and 1 base from J; bases unmatched to any gene: 8. CDR3 length equals 15 residues. The CDR3 protein is CASSYRDRLSYEQYF. In DNA form, the CDR3 reads TGTGCCAGCAGTTACCGGGACAGGCTATCCTACGAGCAGTACTTC.

The chain is built from TRBV2 and TRBJ2-2; D uncertain. The CDR3 covers 12 residues. In germline, CDR1 is SNHLY, CDR2 FYNNEI. Between the trimmed V and J ends, which lost 2 bases and 6 bases, there was a span of 4 bases. The CDR3 loop is CASSEIAGELFF. CDR3 nucleotide sequence: TGTGCCAGCAGTGAAATAGCCGGGGAGCTGTTTTTT. The full variable domain, completed using reference TRBV2 and TRBJ2-2, is EPEVTQTPSHQVTQMGQEVILRCVPISNHLYFYWYRQILGQKVEFLVSFYNNEISEKSEIFDDQFSVERPDGSNFTLKIRSTKLEDSAMYFCASSEIAGELFFGEGSRLTVL.

This clone was detected once. The chain recombines TRBV19 with TRBJ2-7; 9 bases align to TRBD1. V gave up 4 bases and J gave up 5 bases; unmatched junction bases: 6. This CDR3 is built from 14 residues. Germline CDR1 reads LNHDA; CDR2 reads SQIVND (reference sequence). The CDR3 DNA reads as TGTGCCAGTAGTACCCGACAGGGGGAAAACGAGCAGTACTTC. This codes for CASSTRQGENEQYF.

The rearrangement joins TRBV4-1 to TRBJ2-5, with D maybe TRBD1 (5 bases). The CDR3 runs to 17 residues. The germline V gene encodes CDR1 MGHRA and CDR2 YSYEKL. The V gene lost 1 base and the J gene lost 4 bases, with 19 bases spanning the gap. The CDR3 DNA reads as TGCGCCAGCAGCCAAGGCCCCGAAAGGGGCAGAGGAGAGACCCAGTACTTC. Protein: CASSQGPERGRGETQYF.

The table lists this clone with a count of one. The chain employs TRBV10-3 and TRBJ2-4; D is possibly TRBD1 (6 bases). The CDR3 is 14 amino acids. Trimming removed 0 bases from V and 7 bases from J, with 10 bases in between. Germline loops: CDR1 ENHRY, CDR2 SYGVKD. For the CDR3, the DNA is TGTGCCATCAGTGAGTCGGGACATCATAACATTCAGTACTTC. Residues: CAISESGHHNIQYF.

Comments on this clone: At one boundary the junction diverges from the germline segment, which might be a read error. The chain is built from TRBV2 and TRBJ2-6; a weak D match, TRBD2 (6 bases). The CDR3 has 15 amino acids. CDR1 is SNHLY and CDR2 is FYNNEI in the germline V gene. The DNA of the CDR3 is TGTGCCAGCAGTGCGTTAGGGACTGGGGCCAACGGCCTGACTTTC. This codes for CASSALGTGANGLTF.

This chain uses TRBV6-5 with TRBJ2-7; TRBD2 matches at 11 bases. The junction had 5 bases not matched to a gene; V was cut back by 5 bases and J by 2 bases. CDR3 length: 15 amino acids. CDR1 is MNHEY, CDR2 SVGAGI, per germline. The CDR3: CASSQNSGGAYEQYF. The CDR3 DNA sequence: TGTGCCAGCAGTCAAAATAGCGGGGGGGCCTACGAGCAGTACTTC.

The CDR3 sequence is CASGSPTDYNEQFF. CDR3 nucleotide sequence: TGTGCTAGTGGTTCCCCGACAGACTACAATGAGCAGTTCTTC. This chain links TRBV12-5 with TRBJ2-1; tentatively, D is TRBD1 (5 bases). V lost 4 bases, J lost 3 bases, and 10 bases lay in between. The germline V gene encodes CDR1 LGHNT and CDR2 FRNRAP. The CDR3 length is 14 residues.

The genes are TRBV5-1 and TRBJ2-3; D is ambiguous. The CDR3 runs to 12 residues. Germline V gene sequence: CDR1 SGHRS, CDR2 YFSETQ. V lost 2 bases and J lost 4, with 5 bases in between. CDR3 in DNA: TGCGCCAGCAGCTTTTTAGCAGATACGCAGTATTTT. Amino acids: CASSFLADTQYF.

The chain has TRBV27 and TRBJ2-7, with 10 positions matching TRBD2. V trimming: 2 bases; J trimming: 4 bases; junction bases outside the gene matches: 8. CDR3 length: 16 residues. The germline gives CDR1 MNHEY, CDR2 SMNVEV (reference sequence). CDR3 nucleotides: TGTGCCAGCAGTTTAAACCTGATACTAGCGGGGTACGAGCAGTACTTC. Translating gives CASSLNLILAGYEQYF.

The count of this clone is one. This sequence joins TRBV29-1 and TRBJ2-5; 7 bases align to TRBD1. CDR3 length equals 12 residues. Looked up from germline, CDR1 is SQVTM and CDR2 is ANQGSEA. V dropped 5 bases and J dropped 5; count of bases not matched to a gene: 5. The CDR3 coding sequence is TGCAGCGTTAGGTCAGGGGGTGAGACCCAGTACTTC. Translation gives CSVRSGGETQYF. Supplemented by reference TRBV29-1 and TRBJ2-5, the full variable domain reads SAVISQKPSRDICQRGTSLTIQCQVDSQVTMMFWYRQQPGQSLTLIATANQGSEATYESGFVIDKFPISRPNLTFSTLTVSNMSPEDSSIYLCSVRSGGETQYFGPGTRLLVL.

This chain joins TRBV7-2 and TRBJ2-7; TRBD1 is a possible D gene (6 bases). There are 13 residues in the CDR3. Germline CDR1 reads SGHTA; CDR2 reads FQGNSA. Trimming removed 0 bases at V and 5 bases at J, with 8 bases between. CDR3 protein: CASSLARGDEQYF. The CDR3 DNA reads as TGTGCCAGCAGCTTAGCCAGGGGTGACGAGCAGTACTTC.

This chain links TRBV30 with TRBJ2-1; 8 bases map to TRBD2. The CDR3 runs to 15 residues. Germline assignment: CDR1 GTSNPN and CDR2 SVGIG (reference sequence). The trim removed 0 bases at V and 7 bases at J, leaving 8 bases unmatched. CDR3 amino acids: CAWSVNSGSLNEQFF. CDR3 nucleotides: TGTGCCTGGAGTGTAAACAGCGGGAGTCTGAATGAGCAGTTCTTC. The whole variable domain, remainder taken from reference TRBV30 and TRBJ2-1, is SQTIHQWPATLVQPVGSPLSLECTVEGTSNPNLYWYRQAAGRGLQLLFYSVGIGQISSEVPQNLSASRPQDRQFILSSKKLLLSDSGFYLCAWSVNSGSLNEQFFGPGTRLTVL.

The V gene is TRBV4-3, the J gene TRBJ1-5, with 7 bases that match TRBD1. Germline-derived CDR1 and CDR2 are LGHNA and YSLEER. This CDR3 contains 15 residues. J gave up 6 bases and V 0 bases, and 5 bases lay outside the gene matches. CDR3 sequence: CASSQDRGTGQPQHF. The CDR3 DNA is TGCGCCAGCAGCCAAGACAGGGGGACCGGTCAGCCCCAGCATTTT.

This clone was seen only a few times. The rearrangement uses TRBV30 and TRBJ1-3, with D uncertain. Germline V gives CDR1 GTSNPN, CDR2 SVGIG (reference sequence). The CDR3 covers 14 residues. The V end lost 4 bases, the J end lost 2 bases, and 12 bases lay between the germline ends. CDR3 sequence (DNA): TGTGCCTGGATGCTGGAGAGGGCTGGAAACACCATATATTTT. Protein: CAWMLERAGNTIYF.

This sequence joins TRBV6-5 and TRBJ1-3, with D uncertain. Trimming pared 4 bases from V and 7 bases from J, leaving 11 bases between. The germline gives CDR1 MNHEY, CDR2 SVGAGI. This CDR3 is 13 amino acids long. The CDR3 DNA reads as TGTGCCAGCAGTTCCGGGGTGCTCAACACCATATATTTT. This translates into CASSSGVLNTIYF.

The rearrangement joins TRBV9 to TRBJ2-7; D possibly corresponds to TRBD2 (6 bases). CDR3 length: 12 amino acids. The germline CDR1 and CDR2 sequences are SGDLS and YYNGEE. V was trimmed by 3 bases and J by 7 bases, leaving 11 bases between them. The CDR3 loop reads CASSAATSEQYF. In nucleotides, the CDR3 is TGTGCCAGCAGCGCAGCGACTAGTGAGCAGTACTTC.

The genes are TRBV28 and TRBJ1-2; 9 bases fit TRBD1. Per the germline V gene, CDR1 is MDHEN and CDR2 is SYDVKM. The CDR3 runs to 16 residues. The junction had 10 bases not matched to a gene; V was cut back by 3 bases and J by 5 bases. The chain's CDR3 is CASSLSRDRDRYGYTF. CDR3 nucleotide sequence: TGTGCCAGCAGTTTGTCCCGGGACAGGGACCGTTATGGCTACACCTTC.

About this clone itself: This sample includes further DNA sequences coding for the same CDR3. The chain recombines TRBV28 with TRBJ1-1, with D possibly being TRBD1 (5 bases). The CDR3 has 13 amino acids. Germline V lookup: CDR1 MDHEN, CDR2 SYDVKM. CDR3 sequence reads: CAARLQVDTEAFF. For the CDR3, the DNA is TGTGCAGCGAGGTTACAGGTGGACACTGAAGCTTTCTTT.

The genes are TRBV5-1 and TRBJ2-1, with D tentatively TRBD1 (5 bases). CDR1 and CDR2 from the germline V gene are SGHRS and YFSETQ. There are 17 residues in the CDR3. V was cut by 3 bases and J by 0 bases, with 16 bases left in between. CDR3 bases: TGCGCCAGCAGCTCAGGGTTTGGAGAGAGCTCCTACAATGAGCAGTTCTTC. Its translation: CASSSGFGESSYNEQFF. Variable domain in full (rest from reference TRBV5-1 and TRBJ2-1): KAGVTQTPRYLIKTRGQQVTLSCSPISGHRSVSWYQQTPGQGLQFLFEYFSETQRNKGNFPGRFSGRQFSNSRSEMNVSTLELGDSALYLCASSSGFGESSYNEQFFGPGTRLTVL.

This clone was recorded once. J is TRBJ1-5 and V is TRBV28, with D unresolved. The CDR3 is 14 residues long. Trimming took off 6 bases at V and 4 bases at J, with 13 bases between the two ends. Germline CDR1 reads MDHEN; CDR2 reads SYDVKM. Here the CDR3 DNA reads TGTGCCAGCAGCCCCGGCGGGGAGAATCAGCCCCAGCATTTT. It is translated as CASSPGGENQPQHF.